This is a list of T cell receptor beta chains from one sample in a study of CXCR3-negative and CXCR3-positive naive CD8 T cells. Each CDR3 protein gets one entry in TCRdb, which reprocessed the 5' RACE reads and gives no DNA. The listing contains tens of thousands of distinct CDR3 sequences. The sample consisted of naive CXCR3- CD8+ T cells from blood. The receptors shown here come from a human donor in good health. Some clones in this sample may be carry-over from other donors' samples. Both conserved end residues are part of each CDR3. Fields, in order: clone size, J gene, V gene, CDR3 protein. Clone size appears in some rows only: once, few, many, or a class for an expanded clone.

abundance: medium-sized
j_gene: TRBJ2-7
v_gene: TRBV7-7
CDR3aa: CASSANYGSYEQYF

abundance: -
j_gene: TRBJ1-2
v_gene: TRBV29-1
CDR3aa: CSAVVGTGRRGYAF

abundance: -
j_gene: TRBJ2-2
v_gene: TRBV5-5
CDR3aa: CASSQHPLAGNTGELFF

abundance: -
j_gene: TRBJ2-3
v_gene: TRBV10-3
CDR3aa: CAISEPLTVSTDTQYF

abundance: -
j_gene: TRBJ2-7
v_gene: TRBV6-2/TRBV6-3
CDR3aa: CASSSLTTGDYYEQYF

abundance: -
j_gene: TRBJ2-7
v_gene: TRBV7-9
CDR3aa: CASSLGMRDYEQYF

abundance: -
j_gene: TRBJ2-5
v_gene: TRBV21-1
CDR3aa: CASSKASGEEETQYF

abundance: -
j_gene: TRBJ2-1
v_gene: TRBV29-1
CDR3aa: CSVEYDGLVSYNEQFF

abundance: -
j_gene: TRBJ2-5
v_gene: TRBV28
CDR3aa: CASSLVRGVETQYF

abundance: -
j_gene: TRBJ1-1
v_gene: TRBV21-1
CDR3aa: CASSKVRDLNTEAFF

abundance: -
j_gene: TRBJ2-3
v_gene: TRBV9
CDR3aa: CASSRTSADTQYF

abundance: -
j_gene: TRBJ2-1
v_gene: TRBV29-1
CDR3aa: CSVEGLAPYNEQFF

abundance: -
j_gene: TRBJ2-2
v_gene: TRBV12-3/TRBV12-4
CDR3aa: CATAILSIGTGELFF

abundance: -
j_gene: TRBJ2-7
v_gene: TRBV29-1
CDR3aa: CSVADTYEQYF

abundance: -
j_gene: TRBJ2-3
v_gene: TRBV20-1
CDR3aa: CSAGPYLAPDTQYF

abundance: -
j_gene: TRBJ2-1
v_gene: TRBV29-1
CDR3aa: CSVEGWETSGGAYNEQFF

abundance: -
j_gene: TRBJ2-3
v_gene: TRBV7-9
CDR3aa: CASSSVGAPQRTDTQYF

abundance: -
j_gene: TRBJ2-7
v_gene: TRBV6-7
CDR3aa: CASSQGNHEQYF

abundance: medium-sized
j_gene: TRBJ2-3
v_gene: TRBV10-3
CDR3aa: CAIGVEGGFTDTQYF

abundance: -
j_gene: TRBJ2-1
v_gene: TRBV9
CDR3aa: CASSVGGANEQFF

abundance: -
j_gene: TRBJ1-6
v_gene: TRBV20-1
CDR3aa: CSAKAGEGSPLHF

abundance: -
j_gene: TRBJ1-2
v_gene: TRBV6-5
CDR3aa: CASNNRDRGNYGYTF

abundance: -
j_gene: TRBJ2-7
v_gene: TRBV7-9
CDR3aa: CASSWGLAGSYEQYF

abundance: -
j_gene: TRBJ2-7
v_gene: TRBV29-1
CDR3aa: CSVWGMYYEQYF

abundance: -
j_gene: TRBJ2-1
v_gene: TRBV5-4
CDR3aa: CASSSLTELYNEQFF

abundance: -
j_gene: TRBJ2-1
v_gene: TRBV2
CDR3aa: CASSPRIYNEQFF

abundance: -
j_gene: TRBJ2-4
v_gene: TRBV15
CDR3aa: CATSREGEVAKNIQYF

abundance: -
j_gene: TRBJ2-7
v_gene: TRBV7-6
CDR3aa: CASSLDFYNEQYF

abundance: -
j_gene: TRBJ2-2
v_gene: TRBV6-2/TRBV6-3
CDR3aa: CASSQNPNTGELFF

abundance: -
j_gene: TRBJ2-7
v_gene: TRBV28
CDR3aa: CASSWGRGEQYF

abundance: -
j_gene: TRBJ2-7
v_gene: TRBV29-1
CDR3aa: CSVVVAYEQYF

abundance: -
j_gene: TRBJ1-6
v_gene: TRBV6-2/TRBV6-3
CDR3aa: CASSYGVPPLHF